This note documents a single T cell receptor (beta chain) sequence. The method was immunoSEQ multiplex PCR; TCRdb's version includes in-frame clones alone and lacks a portion of them. The sample carries around 80,000 clones, around nine tenths recorded once. This sample stems from a study of OX40 agonist ivuxolimab in advanced cancers. The length of the CDR3 is 16 residues. V shed 4 bases, J shed 6 bases, and the junction held 8 bases outside the gene matches. Germline CDR1 and CDR2: SGDLS and YYNGEE. The genes are TRBV9 and TRBJ2-1, with 12 nucleotides matching TRBD2. The origin of this receptor is an adult with an advanced solid tumor such as melanoma, head and neck, liver or kidney cancer. This material consisted of CD4+ or CD8+ T cells sorted from blood, taken in a trial of the OX40 agonist ivuxolimab. As DNA, the CDR3 is TGTGCCAGCAGCCCCCGAACTAGCGGGAGGTTCAATGAGCAGTTCTTC. Translating it yields CASSPRTSGRFNEQFF. Variable domain in full (rest from reference TRBV9 and TRBJ2-1): DSGVTQTPKHLITATGQRVTLRCSPRSGDLSVYWYQQSLDQGLQFLIQYYNGEERAKGNILERFSAQQFPDLHSELNLSSLELGDSALYFCASSPRTSGRFNEQFFGPGTRLTVL.